The next 29 T cell receptor beta chains were all read from a single sample in a study of T cells in tuberculosis. Some clones are missing from TCRdb's copy, which holds only in-frame ones; the method was immunoSEQ multiplex PCR. In the table there are tens of thousands of clones, roughly 97% of which are singletons. Sequenced input: PBMCs. The receptor source for this set is a donor aged 10-35 years with latent tuberculosis or without tuberculosis infection.

This rearrangement joins TRBV12-5 to TRBJ1-5; 7 bases fit TRBD1. Germline CDR1 LGHNT, CDR2 FRNRAP. V was clipped by 7 bases and J by 5 bases; unmatched bases: 14. The CDR3 runs to 16 residues. The CDR3 DNA follows: TGTGCTAGTGCTAATAGGGGGCCCCTCGGAGATCAGCCCCAGCATTTT. Protein: CASANRGPLGDQPQHF.

This rearrangement joins TRBV13 to TRBJ1-4; TRBD1 aligns across 7 bases. The CDR3 spans 19 residues. V trimming: 5 bases; J trimming: 0 bases; junction bases outside the gene matches: 15. CDR1 and CDR2 from the germline V gene are PRHDT and FYEKMQ (reference sequence). The CDR3 DNA reads TGTGCCAGCAGCAAACGAAGGGACAGCTTCCTTCCAACTAATGAAAAACTGTTTTTT. Its protein product is CASSKRRDSFLPTNEKLFF.

The rearrangement links TRBV9 to TRBJ2-7; the match to TRBD1 covers 7 bases. CDR1 SGDLS and CDR2 YYNGEE come from the germline V gene. V gave up 3 bases and J gave up 6 bases; unmatched junction bases: 15. The CDR3 contains 16 residues. The DNA of the CDR3 is TGTGCCAGCAGCGGACGACAGGGAATACGACTATCCGAGCAGTACTTC. Protein product: CASSGRQGIRLSEQYF.

This clone appeared a single time. The rearrangement uses TRBV19 and TRBJ1-2; 7 nucleotides align to TRBD1. V shed 7 bases, J shed 3 bases, and the junction held 5 bases outside the gene matches. The CDR3 length is 13 residues. Germline CDR1 reads LNHDA; CDR2 reads SQIVND (reference sequence). The CDR3 DNA follows: TGTGCCAGTACTCGGACAGGAGACTATGGCTACACCTTC. Amino acid sequence: CASTRTGDYGYTF.

V and J are TRBV7-8 and TRBJ2-1, with TRBD1 matching over 9 bases. The ends lost 2 bases at V and 10 bases at J; junction bases unmatched: 9. The CDR3 sequence is 15 residues long. Germline assignment: CDR1 SGHVS and CDR2 FQNEAQ. CDR3 sequence: CASSLPGDRVWEQFF. The CDR3 DNA follows: TGTGCCAGCAGCTTACCCGGGGACAGGGTTTGGGAGCAGTTCTTC.

The chain recombines TRBV6-1 with TRBJ1-5, with D possibly matching TRBD1 (6 bases). This CDR3 has 19 residues. V lost 4 bases, J lost 4 bases, and 26 bases lay in between. Germline CDR1 reads MNHNS; CDR2 reads SASEGT. The CDR3 sequence: CASSGIFALAGTFNQPQHF. DNA for the CDR3: TGTGCCAGCAGTGGCATCTTCGCCTTGGCAGGGACATTTAATCAGCCCCAGCATTTT.

The V and J genes are TRBV4-1 and TRBJ1-4; no reliable D call. Germline assignment: CDR1 MGHRA and CDR2 YSYEKL. The ends were cut back, 3 bases at V and 2 bases at J, with 16 bases in the middle. The CDR3 runs to 17 residues. This CDR3 is CASSQGVGFLTNEKLFF. The CDR3, as DNA: TGCGCCAGCAGCCAGGGTGTCGGGTTTTTGACTAATGAAAAACTGTTTTTT.

This sequence joins TRBV7-2 and TRBJ1-5, with TRBD1 matching over 7 bases. The CDR3 length is 18 residues. Germline CDR1 SGHTA, CDR2 FQGNSA. V lost 5 bases and J lost 0; bases outside the gene matches: 13. The CDR3 DNA is TGTGCCAGCAGCCTCCCTGCCGGGACAGAGTATAGCAATCAGCCCCAGCATTTT. Translation gives CASSLPAGTEYSNQPQHF.

The genes are TRBV28 and TRBJ2-1, with D perhaps TRBD2 (6 bases). The CDR3 contains 16 residues. The germline CDR1 and CDR2 sequences are MDHEN and SYDVKM. The V end lost 6 bases, the J end lost 4 bases, and 19 bases lay between the germline ends. This chain's CDR3 is CASSSPGLESYNEQFF. As DNA, the CDR3 is TGTGCCAGCAGCTCCCCGGGACTCGAGAGTTACAATGAGCAGTTCTTC.

The chain joins TRBV29-1 to TRBJ1-1, with 7 bases lining up with TRBD1. Germline V lookup: CDR1 SQVTM, CDR2 ANQGSEA. CDR3 length: 15 amino acids. V shed 3 bases, J shed 10 bases, and the junction held 17 bases outside the gene matches. CDR3 sequence reads: CSVDPRDSINRGAFF. The CDR3 DNA reads TGCAGCGTTGACCCGCGGGACAGTATCAACCGCGGAGCTTTCTTT.

J is TRBJ2-7 and V is TRBV7-8, with D maybe TRBD1 (5 bases). Trimming removed 1 base at V and 6 bases at J, with 7 bases between. The V gene's germline CDR1 is SGHVS and CDR2 FQNEAQ. This CDR3 comprises 12 residues. CDR3 amino acids: CASSLEGVEQYF. The DNA for the CDR3 is TGTGCCAGCAGCTTAGAAGGGGTCGAGCAGTACTTC.

The chain carries TRBV27 and TRBJ2-5; 8 bases match TRBD1. The CDR3 has 13 residues. The ends lost 8 bases at V and 5 bases at J; junction bases unmatched: 7. Per germline, CDR1 MNHEY and CDR2 SMNVEV (reference sequence). CDR3 region: CASGAGGAETQYF. DNA of the CDR3: TGTGCCAGCGGGGCAGGGGGCGCGGAGACCCAGTACTTC.

By its share, this clone is hyperexpanded. The chain employs TRBV2 and TRBJ2-2; perhaps TRBD2 as D (5 bases). The V and J ends lost 0 bases and 6 bases respectively, with 14 bases between them. Germline lookup yields CDR1 SNHLY and CDR2 FYNNEI. The CDR3 consists of 16 residues. The CDR3 sequence: CASSEALWVRAGELFF. The CDR3 DNA reads as TGTGCCAGCAGTGAAGCGCTATGGGTGAGGGCCGGGGAGCTGTTTTTT.

The rearrangement links TRBV5-5 to TRBJ2-7; D is possibly TRBD2 (5 bases). Per germline, CDR1 SGHKS and CDR2 YYEKEE (reference sequence). V was pared by 2 bases and J by 6 bases, with 9 bases between. The CDR3 has 12 residues. CDR3 nucleotides: TGTGCCAGCAGCTTCGGGAACAGCGAGCAGTACTTC. It specifies CASSFGNSEQYF.

The CDR3 sequence is CASSLRRGIQETQYF. For the CDR3, the DNA is TGTGCCAGCAGCTTAAGACGGGGGATTCAAGAGACCCAGTACTTC. The chain joins TRBV11-2 to TRBJ2-5; weak D call: TRBD2 (6 bases). From germline, CDR1 is SGHAT and CDR2 FQNNGV. Trimming took off 2 bases at V and 2 bases at J, with 12 bases between the two ends. The CDR3 sequence is 15 residues long.

The V gene is TRBV9, the J gene TRBJ1-2; D might be TRBD1 (5 bases). Trimming pared 3 bases from V and 2 bases from J, leaving 14 bases between. Looked up from germline, CDR1 is SGDLS and CDR2 is YYNGEE. The CDR3 sequence is 15 residues long. Here the CDR3 DNA reads TGTGCCAGCAGCGAGACAGCCTTTTCGAACTATGGCTACACCTTC. It specifies CASSETAFSNYGYTF.

V is TRBV5-1 and J is TRBJ1-2, with D unclear. Trimming took 2 bases from V and 3 from J, leaving 11 bases between them. CDR3 length equals 14 residues. Germline CDR1 and CDR2: SGHRS and YFSETQ. CDR3: CASSFSGNDYGYTF. The CDR3 DNA follows: TGCGCCAGCAGCTTCTCCGGTAATGACTATGGCTACACCTTC. Drawing the rest from reference TRBV5-1 and TRBJ1-2, the complete variable domain is KAGVTQTPRYLIKTRGQQVTLSCSPISGHRSVSWYQQTPGQGLQFLFEYFSETQRNKGNFPGRFSGRQFSNSRSEMNVSTLELGDSALYLCASSFSGNDYGYTFGSGTRLTVV.

The chain has TRBV28 and TRBJ2-4; TRBD2 might be the D (6 bases). Trimming pared 8 bases from V and 6 bases from J, leaving 17 bases between. The germline gives CDR1 MDHEN, CDR2 SYDVKM. CDR3 length: 14 residues. CDR3 residues: CASSQGGARNIQYF. The CDR3 DNA is TGTGCCAGCTCCCAGGGCGGGGCAAGAAACATTCAGTACTTC.

The chain recombines TRBV2 with TRBJ2-1; D not certain. The germline V gene encodes CDR1 SNHLY and CDR2 FYNNEI. This CDR3 has 12 amino acids. Trimming cost V 6 bases and J 8 bases, with 11 bases left between them. CDR3 sequence (DNA): TGTGCCAGCAGCTCGACAAGTTATGAGCAGTTCTTC. It encodes CASSSTSYEQFF.

The V gene is TRBV7-8, the J gene TRBJ1-2; the D is unclear. The CDR3 loop spans 12 amino acids. Germline V gene lookup returns CDR1 SGHVS and CDR2 FQNEAQ. Trimming left V 5 bases short and J 4 bases short, with 8 bases between. CDR3 in amino acids: CASSLVGYGYTF. The CDR3 coding sequence is TGTGCCAGCAGCCTGGTCGGCTATGGCTACACCTTC. The variable domain in full, with the rest retrieved from reference TRBV7-8 and TRBJ1-2, is GAGVSQSPRYKVAKRGQDVALRCDPISGHVSLFWYQQALGQGPEFLTYFQNEAQLDKSGLPSDRFFAERPEGSVSTLKIQRTQQEDSAVYLCASSLVGYGYTFGSGTRLTVV.

The rearrangement uses TRBV18 and TRBJ2-3, with D possibly TRBD2 on 5 matching bases. Trimming cost V 0 bases and J 3 bases, with 7 bases left between them. Looked up from germline, CDR1 is KGHSH and CDR2 is LQKENI. This CDR3 spans 14 amino acids. The CDR3 DNA reads TGTGCCAGCTCACCACCCTCGGGGACAGATACGCAGTATTTT. Translating it yields CASSPPSGTDTQYF.

The chain joins TRBV7-9 to TRBJ1-2; D is ambiguous. Germline values: CDR1 SEHNR, CDR2 FQNEAQ (reference sequence). The CDR3 length is 13 residues. Trimming pared 2 bases from V and 4 bases from J, leaving 8 bases between. The CDR3 DNA reads as TGTGCCAGCAGCTTAAGTCTGGCCTATGGCTACACCTTC. This gives the protein CASSLSLAYGYTF.

This chain uses TRBV4-1 with TRBJ2-1, with a tentative D call TRBD2 (7 bases). This CDR3 region has 19 residues. V was clipped by 0 bases and J by 3 bases, with 21 bases between them. Germline CDR1 reads MGHRA; CDR2 reads YSYEKL. CDR3 sequence reads: CASSQDSSPGGANYNEQFF. Here the CDR3 DNA reads TGCGCCAGCAGCCAAGATTCAAGCCCGGGGGGCGCAAACTACAATGAGCAGTTCTTC.

This rearrangement joins TRBV9 to TRBJ1-2; D unresolved. The CDR3 has 15 residues. V was pared by 3 bases and J by 0 bases, with 12 bases between. Germline V CDR1 and CDR2: SGDLS, YYNGEE. CDR3 protein: CASSAPREANYGYTF. The CDR3 DNA follows: TGTGCCAGCAGCGCCCCGAGAGAAGCTAACTATGGCTACACCTTC.

V gene TRBV6-1 combines with J gene TRBJ2-1, with a weak D call TRBD1 (5 bases). This CDR3 is built from 13 residues. Germline loops: CDR1 MNHNS, CDR2 SASEGT. With 4 bases removed from V and 4 bases from J, the gap between germline ends came to 8 bases. The CDR3 loop reads CASSAQGYNEQFF. DNA for the CDR3: TGTGCCAGCAGTGCCCAGGGATACAATGAGCAGTTCTTC.

The rearrangement joins TRBV10-3 to TRBJ2-3; 10 bases agree with TRBD2. Germline V lookup: CDR1 ENHRY, CDR2 SYGVKD. V was pared by 1 base and J by 2 bases, with 3 bases of the junction left unmatched. The CDR3 sequence is 16 residues long. This CDR3 reads CAISELLAGFTDTQYF. The CDR3 region has the DNA TGTGCCATCAGTGAGTTACTAGCGGGATTCACAGATACGCAGTATTTT.

J is TRBJ1-2 and V is TRBV2; D is undetermined. Trimming removed 10 bases at V and 5 bases at J, with 14 bases between. CDR1 and CDR2 (germline): SNHLY, FYNNEI. This CDR3 has 12 amino acids. The CDR3 region is CATRERAYGYTF. The CDR3 nucleotides read TGTGCCACCCGCGAGCGGGCTTATGGCTACACCTTC.

This chain uses TRBV19 with TRBJ1-2, with D maybe TRBD1 (5 bases). Germline CDR1 and CDR2: LNHDA and SQIVND (reference sequence). The germline V and J ends were trimmed by 5 bases and 5 bases, with 15 bases remaining between them. This CDR3 has 14 amino acids. As DNA, the CDR3 is TGTGCCAGTAGTCCAAGCATAGGGGCATATGGCTACACCTTC. Its translation: CASSPSIGAYGYTF.

Only a few counts were recorded for this clone. The rearrangement links TRBV6-6 to TRBJ2-7; D is unclear. CDR1 and CDR2 from the germline V gene are MNHNY and SVGAGI (reference sequence). Deletions cut 2 bases from V and 4 bases from J, with 6 bases between. CDR3 length equals 12 residues. Written as DNA, the CDR3 is TGTGCCAGCAGTTACGCGCGTTACGAGCAGTACTTC. Translation gives CASSYARYEQYF.